A selection of T cell receptor beta chains follows, all from one sample in a study of blood T cell repertoires in COVID-19. Sequenced by immunoSEQ multiplex PCR; TCRdb stores in-frame clones only, minus some. Of about 180,000 clones in the sample, approximately 80% were seen once. The specimen was peripheral blood. These receptors came from a human donor in a cohort sampled during active COVID-19. Each CDR3 is given with its conserved first and last residue. The D gene is left open where the match is weak. Clone size is not always given. Where it is, it says once, few, many or a class for expanded clones.

size,V,D,J,CDR3,DNA
few,TRBV12-5,NA,TRBJ1-1,CAGGLNTEAFF,TGTGCTGGGGGACTAAACACTGAAGCTTTCTTT
NA,TRBV7-9,TRBD1,TRBJ1-5,CASSLVGTGGAFSNQPQHF,TGTGCCAGCAGCTTAGTAGGGACAGGGGGCGCATTCAGCAATCAGCCCCAGCATTTT
few,TRBV5-1,NA,TRBJ2-5,CASSLGANEETQYF,TGCGCCAGCAGCTTGGGGGCTAACGAAGAGACCCAGTACTTC
NA,TRBV11-2,NA,TRBJ1-1,CASRGYGKRDEAFF,TGTGCCAGCAGAGGCTACGGGAAGCGCGATGAAGCTTTCTTT
NA,TRBV18,NA,TRBJ1-2,CASSPPSHPNYGYTF,TGTGCCAGCTCACCACCATCACACCCTAACTATGGCTACACCTTC
NA,TRBV27,TRBD2,TRBJ2-1,CASSSRRGTSGDNEQFF,TGTGCCAGCAGTTCAAGGCGGGGGACTAGCGGGGACAATGAGCAGTTCTTC
NA,TRBV6-6,NA,TRBJ2-7,CASFPRPQGTYEQYF,TGTGCCAGTTTTCCTCGGCCGCAGGGTACCTACGAGCAGTACTTC
NA,TRBV12-5,TRBD1,TRBJ1-4,CASGVGTANEKLFF,TGTGCTAGTGGTGTCGGGACAGCTAATGAAAAACTGTTTTTT
NA,TRBV6-6,NA,TRBJ1-1,CASRTGGSEAFF,TGTGCCAGCAGAACTGGCGGCTCGGAAGCTTTCTTT
NA,TRBV5-4,NA,TRBJ2-1,CASSTPRQSRYNEQFF,TGTGCCAGCAGCACTCCTCGACAGAGTCGCTACAATGAGCAGTTCTTC
NA,TRBV5-6,NA,TRBJ1-2,CASSSKRQNILYGYTF,TGTGCCAGCAGCTCAAAAAGACAGAACATCTTATATGGCTACACCTTC
NA,TRBV12-3/TRBV12-4,TRBD1,TRBJ2-7,CASSGTGHYEQYF,TGTGCCAGCAGTGGGACAGGGCACTACGAGCAGTACTTC
NA,TRBV5-4,NA,TRBJ2-5,CASSLKDSEETQYF,TGTGCCAGCAGCTTGAAAGACTCCGAAGAGACCCAGTACTTC
NA,TRBV19,TRBD1,TRBJ1-2,CASSIGGTADGYTF,TGTGCCAGTAGTATAGGTGGGACAGCGGATGGCTACACCTTC
once,TRBV27,NA,TRBJ2-1,CASSGRDTLREQFF,TGTGCCAGCAGTGGCCGGGACACCCTCAGGGAGCAGTTCTTC
NA,TRBV13,NA,TRBJ1-2,CASSSPPGDGYTF,TGTGCCAGCAGCTCGCCCCCAGGGGATGGCTACACCTTC
once,TRBV4-1,NA,TRBJ1-5,CASSQSWAVQDQPQHF,TGCGCCAGCAGCCAATCGTGGGCCGTGCAAGATCAGCCCCAGCATTTT
NA,TRBV19,NA,TRBJ2-2,CASSIEPGLRPGDTGELFF,TGTGCCAGTAGTATAGAACCGGGACTCCGACCGGGGGACACCGGGGAGCTGTTTTTT
NA,TRBV19,NA,TRBJ1-2,CASSIWQDGYTF,TGTGCCAGTAGTATTTGGCAGGATGGCTACACCTTC
NA,TRBV7-6,TRBD1,TRBJ2-2,CASSLKRGQGKYRTGELFF,TGTGCCAGCAGCTTAAAACGGGGACAGGGAAAGTATCGCACCGGGGAGCTGTTTTTT
NA,TRBV29-1,NA,TRBJ1-1,CSVYSYTEAFF,TGCAGCGTTTATAGCTACACTGAAGCTTTCTTT
NA,TRBV6-6,NA,TRBJ1-6,CASSPYVSPLHF,TGTGCCAGCAGTCCGTATGTGTCACCCCTCCACTTT
NA,TRBV3-1/TRBV3-2,NA,TRBJ1-1,CASSQATRGNTEAFF,TGTGCCAGCAGCCAGGCAACCCGGGGAAACACTGAAGCTTTCTTT
NA,TRBV29-1,NA,TRBJ1-4,CSVAPGRDEKLFF,TGCAGCGTTGCGCCAGGGAGGGATGAAAAACTGTTTTTT
once,TRBV9,NA,TRBJ1-1,CASSLPHRRGEAFF,TGTGCCAGCAGCCTTCCGCACCGGCGCGGTGAAGCTTTCTTT
NA,TRBV27,TRBD1,TRBJ1-1,CASSFRGPSREAFF,TGTGCCAGCAGTTTCAGGGGGCCCTCCCGGGAAGCTTTCTTT
NA,TRBV30,NA,TRBJ2-3,CAWSWGGTDTQYF,TGTGCCTGGAGTTGGGGGGGCACAGATACGCAGTATTTT
NA,TRBV5-1,TRBD1,TRBJ2-7,CASSYWTGAYEQYF,TGCGCCAGCAGCTACTGGACAGGGGCCTACGAGCAGTACTTC
NA,TRBV7-9,NA,TRBJ1-1,CASSRSRVGDTEAFF,TGTGCCAGCAGCCGGTCCAGGGTAGGGGACACTGAAGCTTTCTTT
NA,TRBV6-2/TRBV6-3,NA,TRBJ2-2,CASSYSRASNTGELFF,TGTGCCAGCAGTTACTCCAGGGCATCGAACACCGGGGAGCTGTTTTTT
few,TRBV3-1/TRBV3-2,NA,TRBJ2-7,CASSQDSGSEQYF,TGTGCCAGCAGCCAAGATTCAGGTAGCGAGCAGTACTTC
NA,TRBV1,NA,TRBJ1-5,CTNTNLGDRGTRGLNQPQHF,TGCACCAATACGAATCTTGGGGACAGGGGGACTCGGGGACTCAATCAGCCCCAGCATTTT
NA,TRBV7-9,TRBD2,TRBJ2-1,CASSTTSGAYNEQFF,TGTGCCAGCAGCACGACTAGCGGGGCCTACAATGAGCAGTTCTTC
NA,TRBV6-2/TRBV6-3,NA,TRBJ1-1,CASSYSTEDTEAFF,TGTGCCAGCAGTTACTCAACAGAAGACACTGAAGCTTTCTTT
few,TRBV7-3,NA,TRBJ1-2,CASSPDSNYGYTF,TGTGCCAGCAGCCCGGACAGTAACTATGGCTACACCTTC
NA,TRBV7-5,NA,TRBJ2-7,CARSLDGPGYYEQYF,TGTGCCAGAAGCTTAGATGGGCCAGGGTACTACGAGCAGTACTTC
NA,TRBV9,TRBD1,TRBJ2-7,CASSVGTGEFREQYF,TGTGCCAGCAGCGTAGGGACAGGGGAATTTCGCGAGCAGTACTTC
NA,TRBV3-1/TRBV3-2,NA,TRBJ1-2,CASSQDFSGYTF,TGTGCCAGCAGCCAAGATTTCTCTGGCTACACCTTC
few,TRBV6-6,TRBD1,TRBJ2-7,CASSDRGTGFHEQYF,TGTGCCAGCAGTGACCGAGGGACAGGGTTCCACGAGCAGTACTTC
NA,TRBV20-1,NA,TRBJ2-5,CSASGGPNQETQYF,TGCAGTGCTAGTGGGGGGCCTAACCAAGAGACCCAGTACTTC
once,TRBV19,NA,TRBJ2-5,CASSVQEQETQYF,TGTGCCAGTAGTGTACAGGAGCAAGAGACCCAGTACTTC
NA,TRBV12-3/TRBV12-4,NA,TRBJ2-7,CASGLVQAYEQYF,TGTGCCAGCGGCTTGGTCCAGGCCTACGAGCAGTACTTC
NA,TRBV3-1/TRBV3-2,NA,TRBJ2-1,CASARVPSYDEQFF,TGTGCCAGCGCCAGGGTTCCCTCCTACGATGAGCAGTTCTTC
NA,TRBV2,NA,TRBJ2-2,CASQQGWDGTGELFF,TGTGCCAGTCAACAGGGCTGGGATGGGACCGGGGAGCTGTTTTTT
NA,TRBV11-2,NA,TRBJ1-1,CASRRVRNTEAFF,TGTGCCAGCCGCAGGGTGAGGAACACTGAAGCTTTCTTT
NA,TRBV29-1,NA,TRBJ2-7,CSVERRGAGEQYF,TGCAGCGTTGAACGACGGGGGGCAGGCGAGCAGTACTTC
NA,TRBV19,TRBD2,TRBJ2-3,CASASGRPSTDTQYF,TGTGCCAGTGCTAGCGGGCGACCTAGCACAGATACGCAGTATTTT
NA,TRBV21-1,NA,TRBJ2-7,CASSNRVWYEQYF,TGTGCCAGCAGCAACAGGGTGTGGTACGAGCAGTACTTC